These 28 T cell receptor beta chains were all obtained from the same sample, sequenced in a study of T cell responses to AZD1222 COVID-19 vaccine. Generated by immunoSEQ multiplex PCR, the TCRdb table keeps only in-frame clones and is missing some. The sample lists roughly 120,000 clones; about 85% were seen once. Sequencing used peripheral blood, obtained on day 0 of AZD1222 vaccination. The receptors were sampled from an adult in good health.

The chain employs TRBV5-4 and TRBJ2-3; possibly TRBD1 for D (7 bases). The V end lost 2 bases, the J end lost 13 bases, and 17 bases lay between the germline ends. CDR3 length equals 13 residues. Germline V gene sequence: CDR1 SGHNT, CDR2 YYREEE (reference sequence). DNA for the CDR3: TGTGCCAGCAGCTTAGACGGGGGCAGGGGGGAGTATTTT. It specifies CASSLDGGRGEYF.

This chain joins TRBV2 and TRBJ2-7; D is undetermined. Germline V gene data show CDR1 as SNHLY and CDR2 as FYNNEI. Trimming removed 5 bases at V and 3 bases at J, with 17 bases between. The CDR3 is 15 amino acids. CDR3 DNA: TGTGCCAGCAGTAAAAATAGTGGCGGAAGCTACGAGCAGTACTTC. Amino acid sequence: CASSKNSGGSYEQYF.

The V and J genes are TRBV25-1 and TRBJ2-7; TRBD1 is a possible D gene (6 bases). V was pared by 8 bases and J by 1 base, with 21 bases between. Germline values: CDR1 MGHDK, CDR2 SYGVNS. The CDR3 contains 16 residues. The CDR3 sequence is CASGPSDRPKSYEQYF. Here the CDR3 DNA reads TGTGCCAGCGGGCCAAGTGACAGGCCAAAATCCTACGAGCAGTACTTC.

This clone has more than one count but fewer than ten. V and J are TRBV4-1 and TRBJ1-3, with D unclear. Germline loops: CDR1 MGHRA, CDR2 YSYEKL. The ends were cut back, 1 base at V and 0 bases at J, with 7 bases in the middle. The CDR3 is made up of 15 amino acids. The CDR3 DNA sequence: TGCGCCAGCAGCCAAGGACTAAACTCTGGAAACACCATATATTTT. Its protein is CASSQGLNSGNTIYF.

This chain uses TRBV28 with TRBJ1-5; perhaps TRBD1 as D (6 bases). The germline V and J ends were trimmed by 6 bases and 7 bases, with 16 bases remaining between them. The CDR3 is 14 amino acids. CDR1 and CDR2 from the germline V gene are MDHEN and SYDVKM. This CDR3 reads CASSRPGGIQPQHF. The CDR3 DNA reads as TGTGCCAGCAGCCGCCCGGGGGGCATCCAGCCCCAGCATTTT.

The chain employs TRBV25-1 and TRBJ1-5, with D possibly TRBD1 on 5 matching bases. The V end lost 5 bases, the J end lost 3 bases, and 8 bases lay between the germline ends. Germline lookup yields CDR1 MGHDK and CDR2 SYGVNS. The CDR3 is 13 residues long. CDR3 DNA: TGTGCCAGCAGTAAACAGGACAATCAGCCCCAGCATTTT. It codes for CASSKQDNQPQHF.

This clone was observed a handful of times. The chain employs TRBV6-2 or TRBV6-3 and TRBJ2-7, with 7 bases aligning to TRBD1. With 5 bases clipped from V and 5 bases from J, the junction kept 3 bases outside the gene matches. In germline, CDR1 is MNHEY, CDR2 SVGEGT. The CDR3 has 12 residues. CDR3 sequence reads: CASSDTGDEQYF. The CDR3 DNA follows: TGTGCCAGCAGTGACACAGGGGACGAGCAGTACTTC.

V gene TRBV28 combines with J gene TRBJ1-2; D not resolved. The germline CDR1 and CDR2 sequences are MDHEN and SYDVKM. The CDR3 consists of 13 residues. With 6 bases removed from V and 4 bases from J, the gap between germline ends came to 12 bases. CDR3 DNA: TGTGCCAGCAGCCCGGGCTTCAGCTATGGCTACACCTTC. Translation gives CASSPGFSYGYTF.

V is TRBV10-3 and J is TRBJ1-1; possibly TRBD1 for D (5 bases). V was pared by 5 bases and J by 3 bases, with 13 bases between. Germline V gene lookup returns CDR1 ENHRY and CDR2 SYGVKD. The CDR3 is made up of 14 amino acids. The CDR3 is CAISRGLGDTEAFF. The CDR3 DNA sequence: TGTGCCATCAGTAGGGGACTGGGGGACACTGAAGCTTTCTTT.

The J gene is TRBJ1-3, the V gene TRBV2, with D possibly TRBD1 on 5 matching bases. V dropped 2 bases and J dropped 4 bases, with 12 bases sitting between them. The CDR3 loop spans 15 amino acids. Germline lookup yields CDR1 SNHLY and CDR2 FYNNEI. The CDR3 DNA sequence: TGTGCCAGCAGTGAACGGGGGGGAGCGGGAAACACCATATATTTT. This translates into CASSERGGAGNTIYF. Looking up the rest from reference TRBV2 and TRBJ1-3 gives the full variable domain: EPEVTQTPSHQVTQMGQEVILRCVPISNHLYFYWYRQILGQKVEFLVSFYNNEISEKSEIFDDQFSVERPDGSNFTLKIRSTKLEDSAMYFCASSERGGAGNTIYFGEGSWLTVV.

The V and J genes are TRBV4-3 and TRBJ1-2; possibly TRBD1 for D (5 bases). This CDR3 contains 16 residues. Germline V gene data show CDR1 as LGHNA and CDR2 as YSLEER. Trimming stripped 0 bases from V and 5 bases from J, with 16 bases between. The CDR3 region is CASSQDLRGRGYGYTF. CDR3 nucleotides: TGCGCCAGCAGCCAAGATCTGCGGGGAAGGGGTTATGGCTACACCTTC.

The chain uses TRBV21-1 and TRBJ2-1; the listed D gene, TRBD1, was not tested against the DNA. TRBV21-1 has pseudogene status. The CDR3 is made up of 15 amino acids. This CDR3 reads CASPGRRGRFNEQFF. CDR3 bases: TGTGCCAGCCCAGGGAGGAGGGGGCGATTCAATGAGCAGTTCTTC.

J is TRBJ1-3 and V is TRBV19, with 8 bases fitting TRBD1. CDR1 is LNHDA and CDR2 is SQIVND in the germline V gene (reference sequence). CDR3 size: 14 residues. V dropped 6 bases and J dropped 3; count of bases not matched to a gene: 4. The CDR3 loop is CASRTGALGNTIYF. In DNA form, the CDR3 reads TGTGCCAGTAGGACAGGGGCCCTTGGAAACACCATATATTTT. The whole variable domain, filled in from reference TRBV19 and TRBJ1-3, reads DGGITQSPKYLFRKEGQNVTLSCEQNLNHDAMYWYRQDPGQGLRLIYYSQIVNDFQKGDIAEGYSVSREKKESFPLTVTSAQKNPTAFYLCASRTGALGNTIYFGEGSWLTVV.

V and J are TRBV27 and TRBJ2-5; D possibly matches TRBD1 or TRBD2 (6 bases each). The V and J ends lost 10 bases and 5 bases respectively, with 20 bases between them. Germline lookup yields CDR1 MNHEY and CDR2 SMNVEV (reference sequence). This CDR3 region has 14 residues. CDR3 loop: CATGSRGRLETQYF. The CDR3 coding sequence is TGTGCCACCGGGAGCAGGGGAAGATTGGAGACCCAGTACTTC.

The chain joins TRBV27 to TRBJ2-7; 9 bases align to TRBD2. V dropped 2 bases and J dropped 1; count of bases not matched to a gene: 3. The germline CDR1 and CDR2 sequences are MNHEY and SMNVEV (reference sequence). The CDR3 totals 15 residues. CDR3 sequence (DNA): TGTGCCAGCAGTTTAGGTAGCGGGAGATCCTACGAGCAGTACTTC. The encoded protein is CASSLGSGRSYEQYF.

The V gene is TRBV6-5, the J gene TRBJ2-5; TRBD2 might be the D (6 bases). The CDR3 runs to 12 residues. CDR1 MNHEY and CDR2 SVGAGI come from the germline V gene. V dropped 2 bases and J dropped 6 bases, with 7 bases sitting between them. CDR3 sequence: CASSYGGKTQYF. The CDR3 DNA sequence: TGTGCCAGCAGTTACGGAGGGAAGACCCAGTACTTC.

This clone has a single count. The chain links TRBV19 to TRBJ2-3; 11 positions agree with TRBD2. The CDR3 is 15 residues long. J was trimmed by 3 bases and V by 5 bases; bases with no gene match: 4. Germline V gives CDR1 LNHDA, CDR2 SQIVND (reference sequence). CDR3 in amino acids: CASSPTSGRTDTQYF. The CDR3 coding sequence is TGTGCCAGTAGTCCTACTAGCGGGAGAACAGATACGCAGTATTTT.

V usage is TRBV11-2 and J usage is TRBJ2-3; the match to TRBD2 covers 14 bases. CDR1 is SGHAT, CDR2 FQNNGV, per germline. This CDR3 has 15 amino acids. V lost 6 bases to trimming and J lost 5 bases; unmatched junction nucleotides: 4. This CDR3 reads CASSWTSGGRDTQYF. CDR3 nucleotide sequence: TGTGCCAGCAGTTGGACTAGCGGGGGGCGAGATACGCAGTATTTT.

The table lists this clone with a few counts. The J gene is TRBJ2-2, the V gene TRBV6-4; tentatively, D is TRBD1 (6 bases). V lost 2 bases, J lost 6 bases, and 13 bases lay in between. The CDR3 is made up of 15 amino acids. Germline values: CDR1 MRHNA, CDR2 SNTAGT. CDR3 region: CASSDANTGSGELFF. The CDR3 DNA follows: TGTGCCAGCAGTGACGCTAATACAGGGTCCGGGGAGCTGTTTTTT.

The chain couples TRBV3-1 (or the pseudogene TRBV3-2) to TRBJ2-7, with TRBD2 as a possible D gene (5 bases). Deletions cut 1 base from V and 0 bases from J, with 16 bases between. Looked up from germline, CDR1 is LGHDT and CDR2 is YNNKEL (reference sequence). The CDR3 totals 17 residues. CDR3 protein: CASSQAGKRMSSYEQYF. In DNA, the CDR3 is TGTGCCAGCAGCCAAGCAGGTAAGCGGATGAGCTCCTACGAGCAGTACTTC.

This clone was counted between two and nine times. The V call is TRBV27, the J call TRBJ2-1; D remains unclear. The V and J ends lost 6 bases and 0 bases respectively, with 12 bases between them. Germline CDR1 and CDR2: MNHEY and SMNVEV (reference sequence). The CDR3 sequence is 15 residues long. The CDR3 here is CASRHKILSYNEQFF. CDR3 coding DNA: TGTGCCAGCAGACATAAAATTCTCTCCTACAATGAGCAGTTCTTC.

V usage is TRBV6-4 and J usage is TRBJ1-3; D not resolved. The CDR3 contains 13 residues. The germline CDR1 and CDR2 sequences are MRHNA and SNTAGT. The V and J ends lost 0 bases and 4 bases respectively, with 4 bases between them. CDR3 DNA: TGTGCCAGCAGTGACTCGGGAGGAAACACCATATATTTT. Translating it yields CASSDSGGNTIYF.

J is TRBJ2-3 and V is TRBV24-1, with a weak D call TRBD1 (5 bases). Per germline, CDR1 KGHDR and CDR2 SFDVKD. Trimming stripped 7 bases from V and 0 bases from J, with 7 bases between. The CDR3 sequence is 13 residues long. CDR3 coding DNA: TGTGCCACCAGGACAGCTAGCACAGATACGCAGTATTTT. It is translated as CATRTASTDTQYF.

The chain is built from TRBV5-1 and TRBJ1-1; D call uncertain. The CDR3 has 15 amino acids. The V and J ends lost 0 bases and 2 bases respectively, with 11 bases between them. The germline V gene has CDR1 SGHRS and CDR2 YFSETQ. For the CDR3, the DNA is TGCGCCAGCAGCTTGGCTCGGGTAGGAAACACTGAAGCTTTCTTT. This sequence encodes CASSLARVGNTEAFF.

The J gene is TRBJ1-6, the V gene TRBV5-1; 10 positions match TRBD1. This CDR3 spans 14 amino acids. With V trimmed by 4 bases and J by 7 bases, 2 bases remained unmatched. From germline, CDR1 is SGHRS and CDR2 YFSETQ. The CDR3 coding sequence is TGCGCCAGCAGCGCGGGACAGGGGAATTCACCCCTCCACTTT. Its translation is CASSAGQGNSPLHF.

This clone was detected only a few times. The CDR3 DNA is TGTGCCACCAGCAGAGGACTAGCGGCCGCCTACAATGAGCAGTTCTTC. Its protein product is CATSRGLAAAYNEQFF. V is TRBV15 and J is TRBJ2-1, with TRBD2 identical over 9 bases. Per germline, CDR1 LNHNV and CDR2 YYDKDF (reference sequence). The junction had 3 bases not matched to a gene; V was cut back by 1 base and J by 2 bases. This CDR3 is built from 16 residues.

The chain combines TRBV3-1 (or the pseudogene TRBV3-2) with TRBJ2-5; 15 positions match TRBD2. CDR1 and CDR2 (germline): LGHDT, YNNKEL (reference sequence). The CDR3 has 17 amino acids. The junction had 4 bases not matched to a gene; V was cut back by 2 bases and J by 3 bases. The DNA of the CDR3 is TGTGCCAGCAGCCAACCTGGACTAGCGGGAGGGGAAGAGACCCAGTACTTC. Translating it yields CASSQPGLAGGEETQYF.

V usage is TRBV6-6 and J usage is TRBJ2-1, with D possibly TRBD1 on 6 matching bases. CDR3 length equals 15 residues. Germline-derived CDR1 and CDR2 are MNHNY and SVGAGI (reference sequence). The ends were cut back, 5 bases at V and 7 bases at J, with 18 bases in the middle. The DNA for the CDR3 is TGTGCCAGCAGTCCTACGGGACACCCGGGGAATGAGCAGTTCTTC. Translating it yields CASSPTGHPGNEQFF.